A single sample is the source of the 10 T cell receptor beta chains below, sequenced in a study of OX40 agonist ivuxolimab in advanced cancers. TCRdb's table, derived via immunoSEQ multiplex PCR, lists solely in-frame clones and lacks some. In the table there are tens of thousands of clones, roughly nine tenths of which are singletons. Sequencing was performed on CD4+ or CD8+ T cells sorted from blood, taken in a trial of the OX40 agonist ivuxolimab. The receptors shown here come from an adult with an advanced solid tumor such as melanoma, head and neck, liver or kidney cancer.

This clone was seen a handful of times. The chain carries TRBV4-3 and TRBJ2-1; 9 positions agree with TRBD2. The trim removed 0 bases at V and 7 bases at J, leaving 7 bases unmatched. The CDR3 has 16 residues. CDR1 is LGHNA, CDR2 YSLEER, per germline. CDR3 nucleotide sequence: TGCGCCAGCAGCCAAGATCGGGGACTAGCTGAGAATGAGCAGTTCTTC. This codes for CASSQDRGLAENEQFF.

J is TRBJ1-1 and V is TRBV25-1; D unclear. Germline lookup yields CDR1 MGHDK and CDR2 SYGVNS. This CDR3 comprises 13 residues. The V end was cut by 3 bases, the J end by 6 bases, with 11 bases between. Here the CDR3 DNA reads TGTGCCAGCAGTGAGGGAGGTTTGGCTGAAGCTTTCTTT. Its protein product is CASSEGGLAEAFF.

V is TRBV19 and J is TRBJ1-1; a possible D gene is TRBD1 (6 bases). This CDR3 has 15 residues. CDR1 and CDR2 from the germline V gene are LNHDA and SQIVND (reference sequence). V was clipped by 1 base and J by 6 bases, with 15 bases between them. CDR3 nucleotides: TGTGCCAGTAGTATAGTTTCTGGACAGTCAGCTGAAGCTTTCTTT. Translated: CASSIVSGQSAEAFF.

This chain connects TRBV6-6 to TRBJ2-7, with 7 bases fitting TRBD2. Germline values: CDR1 MNHNY, CDR2 SVGAGI (reference sequence). Trimming cost V 8 bases and J 2 bases; bases outside gene matches: 9. CDR3 length: 14 residues. The CDR3 DNA reads TGTGCCAGCTGGGAGGGGACTACTGCCTACGAGCAGTACTTC. Translating it yields CASWEGTTAYEQYF.

The chain links TRBV6-6 to TRBJ2-1; 7 bases map to TRBD2. The CDR3 consists of 15 residues. Germline assignment: CDR1 MNHNY and CDR2 SVGAGI (reference sequence). The V and J ends lost 6 bases and 4 bases, in that order; junction bases with no gene match: 9. The CDR3 reads CASSPPLGGYNEQFF. DNA of the CDR3: TGTGCCAGCAGCCCCCCACTGGGAGGGTACAATGAGCAGTTCTTC.

V and J are TRBV6-1 and TRBJ1-2; D gene ambiguous. V lost 2 bases and J 2 bases, leaving 9 bases between the germline ends. The CDR3 length is 14 residues. Germline V lookup: CDR1 MNHNS, CDR2 SASEGT. CDR3 bases: TGTGCCAGCAGTGAAAATTGGGGAAACTATGGCTACACCTTC. Translation gives CASSENWGNYGYTF.

The chain employs TRBV7-9 and TRBJ2-2; TRBD2 matches at 8 bases. There are 15 residues in the CDR3. V gave up 8 bases and J gave up 4 bases; unmatched junction bases: 9. Germline V gene data show CDR1 as SEHNR and CDR2 as FQNEAQ (reference sequence). This CDR3 reads CASGGAGAFTGELFF. Here the CDR3 DNA reads TGTGCCAGCGGTGGAGCGGGAGCATTCACCGGGGAGCTGTTTTTT. The full variable domain, with the rest looked up from reference TRBV7-9 and TRBJ2-2, is DTGVSQNPRHKITKRGQNVTFRCDPISEHNRLYWYRQTLGQGPEFLTYFQNEAQLEKSRLLSDRFSAERPKGSFSTLEIQRTEQGDSAMYLCASGGAGAFTGELFFGEGSRLTVL.

This sequence joins TRBV18 and TRBJ2-7, with 8 bases aligning to TRBD1. The junction had 5 bases not matched to a gene; V was cut back by 1 base and J by 3 bases. CDR3 length: 15 amino acids. Per the germline V gene, CDR1 is KGHSH and CDR2 is LQKENI. CDR3 loop: CASSPQRQGNYEQYF. CDR3 coding DNA: TGTGCCAGCTCACCACAGAGACAGGGGAACTACGAGCAGTACTTC.

The chain is built from TRBV4-2 and TRBJ1-1; 7 bases align to TRBD1. V lost 1 base to trimming and J lost 0 bases; unmatched junction nucleotides: 8. CDR1 LGHNA and CDR2 YNFKEQ come from the germline V gene. CDR3 size: 17 residues. CDR3 DNA: TGTGCCAGCAGCCAAGGGGGGGCAACAGGGGTGAACACTGAAGCTTTCTTT. Residues: CASSQGGATGVNTEAFF.

DNA for the CDR3: TGCGCCAGCAGCCGTTGGGGACAGGGGAAAGACAATGAGCAGTTCTTC. Amino acids: CASSRWGQGKDNEQFF. The chain is built from TRBV4-1 and TRBJ2-1, with 10 bases lining up with TRBD1. Germline assignment: CDR1 MGHRA and CDR2 YSYEKL. V trimming: 4 bases; J trimming: 5 bases; junction bases outside the gene matches: 8. This CDR3 is built from 16 residues.